A single sample is the source of the 3 T cell receptor beta chains below, sequenced in a study of graft-versus-host responses after intestinal transplantation. Assay used: immunoSEQ multiplex PCR; TCRdb lists only in-frame clones, some missing. The sample has 3,500 to 5,500 clones, 60% to 80% seen once. Researchers processed graft tissue to release intraepithelial and lamina propria lymphocytes. The specimen was ileum tissue, collected 9 days after transplant. The receptors were sampled from a human patient who received an intestinal transplant, so some T cells may come from the graft donor.

The gene calls are TRBV11-2 and TRBJ2-1; TRBD2 aligns across 13 bases. Germline CDR1 reads SGHAT; CDR2 reads FQNNGV. The CDR3 runs to 18 residues. The V segment lost 4 bases and the J segment 2 bases; nucleotides outside the gene matches: 8. CDR3: CASSSTRGLAGTYNEQFF. The CDR3 DNA is TGTGCCAGCAGCTCAACGAGGGGACTAGCGGGAACCTACAATGAGCAGTTCTTC.

This rearrangement joins TRBV7-9 to TRBJ2-5; 8 positions agree with TRBD1. Germline V CDR1 and CDR2: SEHNR, FQNEAQ (reference sequence). V dropped 5 bases and J dropped 7; count of bases not matched to a gene: 6. The CDR3 length is 13 residues. The chain's CDR3 is CASSPGQGWTQYF. The CDR3 nucleotides read TGTGCCAGCAGCCCAGGACAGGGTTGGACCCAGTACTTC.

This chain connects TRBV14 to TRBJ1-2; D gene uncertain. Germline lookup yields CDR1 SGHDN and CDR2 FVKESK. V was shortened by 4 bases and J by 0 bases, with 6 bases between the two germline ends. CDR3 length: 13 amino acids. The CDR3 DNA reads as TGTGCCAGCAGCCTAGTTCCTAACTATGGCTACACCTTC. Residues: CASSLVPNYGYTF.